Listed below are T cell receptor beta chains from one sample, sequenced in a study of T cells in Graves' hyperthyroidism and ophthalmopathy. From the multiplex PCR reads, TCRdb called clonotypes with MiXCR, one entry per CDR3 protein. The top ten clones hold approximately 10% of a sample with about 700,000 distinct CDR3 sequences, less than 15% of them seen once. Sequencing was carried out using blood. The receptors were gathered from a woman in her late teens or twenties with Graves' hyperthyroidism. CDR3s include the opening cysteine and the closing phenylalanine or tryptophan. A D gene is named only where the DNA matches it firmly. The size entry is marked missing in some rows and otherwise reads once, few, many or a size class.

TRBJ2-5,-,TRBV7-9,few,15,CASSSSAGRQETQYF,TGTGCCAGCAGCTCCTCTGCGGGCCGCCAAGAGACCCAGTACTTC
TRBJ2-7,-,TRBV5-1,many,13,CASSLQRGDEQYF,TGCGCCAGCAGCTTGCAGCGCGGGGACGAGCAGTACTTC
TRBJ1-5,-,TRBV20-1,many,14,CSADIGRINQPQHF,TGCAGTGCGGATATCGGACGGATCAATCAGCCCCAGCATTTT
TRBJ2-7,TRBD1,TRBV28,many,15,CASSVPGTGRNEQYF,TGTGCCAGCAGTGTCCCGGGGACAGGGAGAAACGAGCAGTACTTC
TRBJ2-7,-,TRBV7-2,many,15,CASSFKSYGGYEQYF,TGTGCCAGCAGCTTTAAGTCTTACGGCGGCTACGAGCAGTACTTC
TRBJ2-2,TRBD1,TRBV20-1,-,15,CSARDGDRGTGELFF,TGCAGTGCTAGAGACGGGGACAGGGGCACCGGGGAGCTGTTTTTT
TRBJ2-7,-,TRBV27,many,14,CASSLGYRNYEQYF,TGTGCCAGCAGTTTAGGATACAGGAACTACGAGCAGTACTTC
TRBJ1-5,TRBD1,TRBV12-3/TRBV12-4,-,18,CASSRPRGDRGPDQPQHF,TGTGCCAGCAGCAGACCAAGAGGGGACAGGGGCCCCGATCAGCCCCAGCATTTT
TRBJ2-7,TRBD2,TRBV2,many,15,CASSVSGRPFYEQYF,TGTGCCAGCAGCGTTAGCGGGAGGCCGTTCTACGAGCAGTACTTC
TRBJ2-1,TRBD2,TRBV10-2,once,14,CASSRDSTGGEQFF,TGCGCCAGCAGTCGGGACTCAACGGGAGGTGAGCAGTTCTTC
TRBJ2-1,TRBD2,TRBV10-3,-,14,CAISAGLAADEQFF,TGTGCCATCAGTGCCGGACTAGCGGCGGATGAGCAGTTCTTC
TRBJ2-3,TRBD2,TRBV5-1,few,16,CASSDLAGGTTDTQYF,TGCGCCAGCAGCGATCTAGCGGGAGGGACCACAGATACGCAGTATTTT